This T cell receptor beta chain emerged from a study of cytomegalovirus exposure and HLA in healthy donors. J lost 2 bases, V lost 0 bases, and 5 bases had no gene match. The germline gives CDR1 LGHNA, CDR2 YNFKEQ. The CDR3 has 17 residues. The PCR used 60 Vbeta and 13 Jbeta primers. Clones were sequenced by immunoSEQ multiplex PCR, and TCRdb holds only the in-frame ones, with some missing. The table shows around 120,000 clones, with approximately 80% occurring only once. This TCR was recovered from a human donor in good health. Source material: PBMCs. The chain joins TRBV4-2 to TRBJ2-3; 10 nucleotides align to TRBD2. CDR3 amino acids: CASSQDLAGDHTDTQYF. In DNA form, the CDR3 reads TGTGCCAGCAGCCAAGATCTAGCGGGGGACCACACAGATACGCAGTATTTT.